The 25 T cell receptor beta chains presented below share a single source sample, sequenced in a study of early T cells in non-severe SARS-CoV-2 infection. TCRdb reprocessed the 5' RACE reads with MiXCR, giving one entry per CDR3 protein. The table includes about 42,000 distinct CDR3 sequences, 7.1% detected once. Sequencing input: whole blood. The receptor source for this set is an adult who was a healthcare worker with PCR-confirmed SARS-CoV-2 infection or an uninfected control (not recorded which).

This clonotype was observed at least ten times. CDR3 sequence reads: CASSRIRLGNTEAFF. CDR3 coding DNA: TGCGCCAGCAGCCGGATCCGGTTAGGGAACACTGAAGCTTTCTTT. The chain is built from TRBV4-3 and TRBJ1-1; D call uncertain. V dropped 4 bases and J dropped 1 base, with 13 bases sitting between them. The CDR3 length is 15 residues. Germline CDR1 reads LGHNA; CDR2 reads YSLEER.

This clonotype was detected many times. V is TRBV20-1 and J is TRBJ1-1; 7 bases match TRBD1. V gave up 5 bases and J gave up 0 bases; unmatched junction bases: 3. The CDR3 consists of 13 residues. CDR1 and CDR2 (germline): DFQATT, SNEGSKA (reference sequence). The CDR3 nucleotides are TGCAGTGCTTTGGACAGGTTGAACACTGAAGCTTTCTTT. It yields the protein CSALDRLNTEAFF.

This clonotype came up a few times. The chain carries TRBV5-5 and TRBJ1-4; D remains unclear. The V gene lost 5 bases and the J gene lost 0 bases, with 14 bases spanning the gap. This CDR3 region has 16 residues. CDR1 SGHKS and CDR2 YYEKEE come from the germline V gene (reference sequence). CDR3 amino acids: CASRLKDTATNEKLFF. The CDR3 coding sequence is TGTGCCAGCAGGTTGAAAGACACTGCAACTAATGAAAAACTGTTTTTT.

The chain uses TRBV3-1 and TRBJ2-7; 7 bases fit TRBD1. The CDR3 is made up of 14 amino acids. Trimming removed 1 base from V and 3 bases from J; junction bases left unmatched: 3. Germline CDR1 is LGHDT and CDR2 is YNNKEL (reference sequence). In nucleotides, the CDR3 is TGTGCCAGCAGCCAAGCCGGGACAGACTACGAGCAGTACTTC. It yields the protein CASSQAGTDYEQYF.

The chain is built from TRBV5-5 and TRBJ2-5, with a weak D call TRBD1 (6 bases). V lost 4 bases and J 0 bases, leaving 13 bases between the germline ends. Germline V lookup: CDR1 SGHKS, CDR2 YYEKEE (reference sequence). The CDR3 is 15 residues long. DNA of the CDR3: TGTGCCAGCAGCGACAGGACAGCCAACCAAGAGACCCAGTACTTC. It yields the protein CASSDRTANQETQYF.

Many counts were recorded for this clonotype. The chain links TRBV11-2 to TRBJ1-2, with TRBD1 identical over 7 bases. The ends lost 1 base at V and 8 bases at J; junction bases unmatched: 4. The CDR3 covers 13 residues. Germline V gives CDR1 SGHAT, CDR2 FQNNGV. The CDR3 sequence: CASSLGTGLGYTF. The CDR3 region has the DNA TGTGCCAGCAGCTTAGGGACAGGTTTAGGCTACACCTTC.

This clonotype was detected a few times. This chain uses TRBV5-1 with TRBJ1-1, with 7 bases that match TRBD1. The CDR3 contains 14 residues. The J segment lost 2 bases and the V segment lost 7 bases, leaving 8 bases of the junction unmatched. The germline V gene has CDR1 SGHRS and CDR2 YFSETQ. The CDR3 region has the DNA TGCGCCAGCGAGCTGGGACAGCATAACACTGAAGCTTTCTTT. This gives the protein CASELGQHNTEAFF.

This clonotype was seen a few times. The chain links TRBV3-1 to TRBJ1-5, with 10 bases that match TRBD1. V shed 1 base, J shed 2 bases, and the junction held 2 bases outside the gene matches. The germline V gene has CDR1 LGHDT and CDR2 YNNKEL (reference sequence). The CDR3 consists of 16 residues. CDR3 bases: TGTGCCAGCAGCCAAGGGACAGGGGGGGGCAATCAGCCCCAGCATTTT. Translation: CASSQGTGGGNQPQHF.

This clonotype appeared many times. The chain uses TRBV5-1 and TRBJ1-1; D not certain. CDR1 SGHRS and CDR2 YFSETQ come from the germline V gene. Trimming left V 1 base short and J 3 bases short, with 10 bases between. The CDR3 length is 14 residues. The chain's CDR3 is CASSLNVAYTEAFF. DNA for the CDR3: TGCGCCAGCAGCTTGAACGTAGCGTACACTGAAGCTTTCTTT.

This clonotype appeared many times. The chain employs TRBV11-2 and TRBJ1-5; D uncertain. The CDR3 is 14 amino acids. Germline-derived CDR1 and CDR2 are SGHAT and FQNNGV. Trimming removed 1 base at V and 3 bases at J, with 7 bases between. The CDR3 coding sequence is TGTGCCAGCAGCTTAGGTACAGCCAATCAGCCCCAGCATTTT. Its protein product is CASSLGTANQPQHF.

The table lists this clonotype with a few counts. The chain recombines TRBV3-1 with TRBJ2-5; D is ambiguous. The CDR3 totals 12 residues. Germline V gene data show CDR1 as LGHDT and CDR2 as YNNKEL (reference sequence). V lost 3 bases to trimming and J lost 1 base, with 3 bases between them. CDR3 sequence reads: CASSHPQETQYF. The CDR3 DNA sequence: TGTGCCAGCAGCCATCCCCAAGAGACCCAGTACTTC.

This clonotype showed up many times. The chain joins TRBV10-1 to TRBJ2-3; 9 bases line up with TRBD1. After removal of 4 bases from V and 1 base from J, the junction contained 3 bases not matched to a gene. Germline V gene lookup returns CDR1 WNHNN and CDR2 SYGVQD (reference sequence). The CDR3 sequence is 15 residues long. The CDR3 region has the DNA TGCGCCAGCAGTGTAAGGACAGGGGGCACAGATACGCAGTATTTT. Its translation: CASSVRTGGTDTQYF.

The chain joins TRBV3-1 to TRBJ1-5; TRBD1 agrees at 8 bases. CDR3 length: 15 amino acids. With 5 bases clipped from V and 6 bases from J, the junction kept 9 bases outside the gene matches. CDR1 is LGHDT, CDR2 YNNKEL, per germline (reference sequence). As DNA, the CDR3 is TGTGCCAGCAGCTCAACAGGACAGGGAGTTCAGCCCCAGCATTTT. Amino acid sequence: CASSSTGQGVQPQHF.

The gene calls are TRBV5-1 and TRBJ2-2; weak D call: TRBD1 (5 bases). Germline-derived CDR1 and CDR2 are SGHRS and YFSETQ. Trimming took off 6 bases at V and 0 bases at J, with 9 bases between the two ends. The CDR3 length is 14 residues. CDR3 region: CASNAGPNTGELFF. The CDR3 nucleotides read TGCGCCAGCAACGCAGGGCCGAACACCGGGGAGCTGTTTTTT.

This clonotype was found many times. As DNA, the CDR3 is TGTGCCAGCAGTGCCCCCCATTATGGCTACACCTTC. This codes for CASSAPHYGYTF. This chain joins TRBV25-1 and TRBJ1-2; unclear D gene. CDR3 length: 12 residues. Germline CDR1 is MGHDK and CDR2 is SYGVNS. With 4 bases removed from V and 5 bases from J, the gap between germline ends came to 8 bases.

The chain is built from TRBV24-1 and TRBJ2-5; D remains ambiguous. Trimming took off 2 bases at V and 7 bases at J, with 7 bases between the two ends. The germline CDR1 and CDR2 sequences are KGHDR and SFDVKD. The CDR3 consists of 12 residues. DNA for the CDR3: TGTGCCACCAGTGATTCCAGTAGGACCCAGTACTTC. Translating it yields CATSDSSRTQYF.

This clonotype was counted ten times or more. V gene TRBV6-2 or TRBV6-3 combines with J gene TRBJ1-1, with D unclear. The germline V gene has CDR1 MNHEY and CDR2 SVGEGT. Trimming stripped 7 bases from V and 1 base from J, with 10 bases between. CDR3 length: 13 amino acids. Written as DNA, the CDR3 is TGTGCCAGCACCCTTTTGGGGAACACTGAAGCTTTCTTT. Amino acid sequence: CASTLLGNTEAFF.

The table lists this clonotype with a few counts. In DNA form, the CDR3 reads TGTGCCAGCAGCCAAGGTCGGAACACCGGGGAGCTGTTTTTT. Protein: CASSQGRNTGELFF. The chain has TRBV3-1 and TRBJ2-2; D remains ambiguous. Germline CDR1 and CDR2: LGHDT and YNNKEL (reference sequence). V was cut by 1 base and J by 1 base, with 4 bases left in between. The CDR3 has 14 amino acids.

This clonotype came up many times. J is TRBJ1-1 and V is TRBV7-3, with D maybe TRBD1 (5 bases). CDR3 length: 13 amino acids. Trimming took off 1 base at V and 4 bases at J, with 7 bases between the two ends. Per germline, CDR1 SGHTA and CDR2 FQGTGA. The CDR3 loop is CASSLMRGTEAFF. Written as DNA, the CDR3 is TGTGCCAGCAGCTTAATGAGGGGCACTGAAGCTTTCTTT.

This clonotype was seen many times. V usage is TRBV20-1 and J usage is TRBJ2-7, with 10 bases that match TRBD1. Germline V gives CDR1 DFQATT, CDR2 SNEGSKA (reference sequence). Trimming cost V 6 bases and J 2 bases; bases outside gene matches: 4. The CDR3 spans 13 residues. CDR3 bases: TGCAGTGCCCCTGGACAGGGGGCCTACGAGCAGTACTTC. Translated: CSAPGQGAYEQYF.

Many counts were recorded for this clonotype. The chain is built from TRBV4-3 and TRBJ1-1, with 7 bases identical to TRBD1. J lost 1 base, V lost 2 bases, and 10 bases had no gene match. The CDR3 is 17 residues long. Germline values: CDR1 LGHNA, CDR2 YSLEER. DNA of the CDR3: TGCGCCAGCAGCCAAACCGGGACAGCTATTCCGAACACTGAAGCTTTCTTT. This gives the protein CASSQTGTAIPNTEAFF.

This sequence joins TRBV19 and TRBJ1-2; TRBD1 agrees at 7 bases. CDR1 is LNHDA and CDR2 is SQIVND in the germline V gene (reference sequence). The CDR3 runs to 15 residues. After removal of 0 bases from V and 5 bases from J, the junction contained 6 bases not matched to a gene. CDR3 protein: CASSIDSAGGYGYTF. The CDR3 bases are TGTGCCAGTAGTATAGATTCGGCAGGGGGATATGGCTACACCTTC. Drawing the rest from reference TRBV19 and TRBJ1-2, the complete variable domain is DGGITQSPKYLFRKEGQNVTLSCEQNLNHDAMYWYRQDPGQGLRLIYYSQIVNDFQKGDIAEGYSVSREKKESFPLTVTSAQKNPTAFYLCASSIDSAGGYGYTFGSGTRLTVV.

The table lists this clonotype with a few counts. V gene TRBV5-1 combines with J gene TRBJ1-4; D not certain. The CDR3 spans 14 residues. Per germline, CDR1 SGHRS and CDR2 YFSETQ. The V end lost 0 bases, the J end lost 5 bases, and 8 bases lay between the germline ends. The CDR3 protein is CASSLDSPNEKLFF. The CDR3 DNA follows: TGCGCCAGCAGCTTGGACAGCCCGAATGAAAAACTGTTTTTT. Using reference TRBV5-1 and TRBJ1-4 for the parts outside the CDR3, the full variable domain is KAGVTQTPRYLIKTRGQQVTLSCSPISGHRSVSWYQQTPGQGLQFLFEYFSETQRNKGNFPGRFSGRQFSNSRSEMNVSTLELGDSALYLCASSLDSPNEKLFFGSGTQLSVL.

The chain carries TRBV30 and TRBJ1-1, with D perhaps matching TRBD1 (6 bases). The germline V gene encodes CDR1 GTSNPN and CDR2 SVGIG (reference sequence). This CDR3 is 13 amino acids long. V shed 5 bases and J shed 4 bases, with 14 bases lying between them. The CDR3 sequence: CAWSGYRATEAFF. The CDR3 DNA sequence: TGTGCCTGGTCGGGGTACAGGGCCACTGAAGCTTTCTTT.

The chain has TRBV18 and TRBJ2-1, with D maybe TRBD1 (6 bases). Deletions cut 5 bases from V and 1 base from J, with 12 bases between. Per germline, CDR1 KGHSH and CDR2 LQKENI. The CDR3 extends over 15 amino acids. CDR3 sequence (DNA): TGTGCCAGCTCATCAAGACAGGCTTCCTACAATGAGCAGTTCTTC. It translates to CASSSRQASYNEQFF.